This T cell receptor (beta chain) was sequenced for a study of blood T cell repertoires in COVID-19. Study summary: Nucleic acid was either cDNA or gDNA, and it came from T cells, B-cell-depleted T cells, or PBMCs.

The repertoire was sequenced with immunoSEQ multiplex PCR; TCRdb's copy has only in-frame clones and lacks some. The sample includes under 200,000 clones, about 88% of them seen just once. The CDR3 is 15 residues long. The V segment lost 3 bases and the J segment 4 bases; nucleotides outside the gene matches: 7. Germline CDR1 reads DFQATT; CDR2 reads SNEGSKA (reference sequence). The rearrangement links TRBV20-1 to TRBJ1-5; 9 bases fit TRBD1. The source is a woman of 80 years or more in a cohort sampled during active or convalescent COVID-19. Source material: peripheral blood. The CDR3 DNA follows: TGCAGTGCTAGTGGTGGGGACAGGGAGAATCAGCCCCAGCATTTT. Encoded protein: CSASGGDRENQPQHF.